This T cell receptor (beta chain) came from a study of cytomegalovirus exposure and HLA in healthy donors. About the research overall: The early release's HLA-typed donors yielded 65 million to 85 million unique TCRs. Whole-study results and caveats: Listed as cytomegalovirus-associated were over 150 TCR beta chains. Other equally common chains were less clonally expanded than HLA-associated TCR beta chains, a later analysis showed. It was in a later analysis that TCR association rates were seen to vary by HLA locus, highest for DRB1 and lowest for HLA-C.

With respect to this clone: The antigen is not known.

Primers included in the PCR were 60 Vbeta and 13 Jbeta primers. The assay was immunoSEQ multiplex PCR, and TCRdb's table has in-frame clones only and misses some. Of under 250,000 clones detected, around 81% appear once; the ten largest clones hold 1.9%. The sample consisted of PBMCs. The source of this sequence is a man aged 25-45 years in good health and CMV-seronegative.

CDR3 protein: CACRRKDYYEQYF. The CDR3 DNA is TGTGCCTGTCGAAGGAAAGACTACTACGAGCAGTACTTC. V and J are TRBV30 and TRBJ2-7, with D perhaps matching TRBD2 (5 bases). V lost 6 bases and J 3 bases, leaving 15 bases between the germline ends. CDR3 length equals 13 residues. Germline V CDR1 and CDR2: GTSNPN, SVGIG (reference sequence).